Below, 27 T cell receptor beta chains from the same sample are listed, as sequenced in a study of blood T cell repertoires in COVID-19. Produced via immunoSEQ multiplex PCR; TCRdb's table is partial and in-frame only. The sample lists roughly 180,000 clones, over 80% occurring once. The sequencing input was peripheral blood. The source of these receptors is a woman between 40 and 50 years old with COVID-19, enrolled during active disease.

The table lists this clone with a few counts. The chain links TRBV19 to TRBJ2-1, with D hard to call. The V end lost 0 bases, the J end lost 0 bases, and 12 bases lay between the germline ends. Germline V gene data show CDR1 as LNHDA and CDR2 as SQIVND (reference sequence). The CDR3 covers 17 residues. The CDR3 DNA is TGTGCCAGTAGTATAGATCTAGAGACTGTCTCCTACAATGAGCAGTTCTTC. Translated: CASSIDLETVSYNEQFF.

This clone was counted a few times. This rearrangement joins TRBV29-1 to TRBJ1-2; D remains ambiguous. The V end was cut by 7 bases, the J end by 0 bases, with 15 bases between. CDR1 is SQVTM, CDR2 ANQGSEA, per germline. The CDR3 sequence is 14 residues long. CDR3 protein: CSGVGRGTNYGYTF. CDR3 nucleotide sequence: TGCAGCGGGGTAGGGAGAGGGACTAACTATGGCTACACCTTC.

The rearrangement joins TRBV19 to TRBJ2-2, with D perhaps TRBD1 (5 bases). Germline-derived CDR1 and CDR2 are LNHDA and SQIVND (reference sequence). The CDR3 is made up of 14 amino acids. This CDR3 is CAIVPTGPTGELFF. The CDR3 DNA reads TGTGCAATCGTCCCTACAGGACCCACCGGGGAGCTGTTTTTT.

The rearrangement uses TRBV18 and TRBJ1-1; D ambiguous. In germline, CDR1 is KGHSH, CDR2 LQKENI. Trimming stripped 2 bases from V and 1 base from J, with 11 bases between. The CDR3 extends over 15 amino acids. CDR3: CASSPSPIQNTEAFF. The CDR3 bases are TGTGCCAGCTCACCATCGCCGATACAGAACACTGAAGCTTTCTTT.

The chain combines TRBV11-2 with TRBJ2-7; 11 nucleotides match TRBD2. The CDR3 sequence is 16 residues long. The germline V gene encodes CDR1 SGHAT and CDR2 FQNNGV. Germline trimming cut 1 base from V and 0 bases from J; bases unmatched to any gene: 2. CDR3 bases: TGTGCCAGCAGCTTAGGACTAGCGGGGAGCTCCTACGAGCAGTACTTC. Amino acid sequence: CASSLGLAGSSYEQYF.

The CDR3 spells CASQIVGVQETQYF. The CDR3 DNA sequence: TGCGCCAGCCAAATCGTCGGGGTTCAAGAGACCCAGTACTTC. The chain couples TRBV5-1 to TRBJ2-5, with TRBD2 as a possible D gene (5 bases). Germline values: CDR1 SGHRS, CDR2 YFSETQ. The CDR3 consists of 14 residues. Trimming left V 7 bases short and J 2 bases short, with 15 bases between.

This clone was counted between two and nine times. The chain employs TRBV10-2 and TRBJ2-3, with no clear D. CDR1 WSHSY and CDR2 SAAADI come from the germline V gene. V was cut by 4 bases and J by 1 base, with 12 bases left in between. The CDR3 contains 15 residues. Here the CDR3 reads CASSGLLKGTDTQYF. As DNA, the CDR3 is TGCGCCAGCAGTGGACTGCTAAAGGGCACAGATACGCAGTATTTT.

The chain couples TRBV6-5 to TRBJ1-1; D not certain. The CDR3 spans 13 residues. V lost 5 bases, J lost 0 bases, and 7 bases lay in between. The germline V gene has CDR1 MNHEY and CDR2 SVGAGI. CDR3 sequence reads: CASSTHMNTEAFF. The CDR3 DNA sequence: TGTGCCAGCAGTACACACATGAACACTGAAGCTTTCTTT.

The chain employs TRBV24-1 and TRBJ2-1, with 9 bases fitting TRBD2. V lost 7 bases, J lost 1 base, and 4 bases stayed unmatched. Germline loops: CDR1 KGHDR, CDR2 SFDVKD. This CDR3 is built from 15 residues. This CDR3 is CATSGTSRSYNEQFF. CDR3 DNA: TGTGCCACCAGCGGGACTAGCCGGTCCTACAATGAGCAGTTCTTC.

V usage is TRBV4-1 and J usage is TRBJ1-6; D perhaps matches TRBD1 (6 bases). Trimming shortened V by 1 base and J by 7 bases, and 17 bases separated the two germline ends. The CDR3 runs 17 residues. Germline assignment: CDR1 MGHRA and CDR2 YSYEKL. The CDR3 reads CASSQVFGTNRNSPLHF. In DNA, the CDR3 is TGCGCCAGCAGCCAAGTGTTCGGGACAAACCGAAATTCACCCCTCCACTTT.

This clone was observed a handful of times. The gene calls are TRBV29-1 and TRBJ1-1, with D maybe TRBD1 (6 bases). The CDR3 spans 11 residues. With 7 bases removed from V and 7 bases from J, the gap between germline ends came to 13 bases. Germline CDR1 SQVTM, CDR2 ANQGSEA. The CDR3 coding sequence is TGCAGCGCTTCAGGGGCAGGTGAAGCTTTCTTT. Protein product: CSASGAGEAFF. Complete variable domain (other parts from reference TRBV29-1 and TRBJ1-1): SAVISQKPSRDICQRGTSLTIQCQVDSQVTMMFWYRQQPGQSLTLIATANQGSEATYESGFVIDKFPISRPNLTFSTLTVSNMSPEDSSIYLCSASGAGEAFFGQGTRLTVV.

The chain uses TRBV11-2 and TRBJ1-1; D may be TRBD1 (5 bases). CDR3 length: 15 amino acids. V was pared by 1 base and J by 4 bases, with 13 bases between. Germline V lookup: CDR1 SGHAT, CDR2 FQNNGV. The CDR3 sequence: CASSLVGGRSTEAFF. The CDR3, as DNA: TGTGCCAGCAGCTTAGTCGGGGGACGGAGCACTGAAGCTTTCTTT. The full variable domain, with the rest looked up from reference TRBV11-2 and TRBJ1-1, is EAGVAQSPRYKIIEKRQSVAFWCNPISGHATLYWYQQILGQGPKLLIQFQNNGVVDDSQLPKDRFSAERLKGVDSTLKIQPAKLEDSAVYLCASSLVGGRSTEAFFGQGTRLTVV.

The rearrangement uses TRBV3-1 (or the pseudogene TRBV3-2) and TRBJ1-2, with TRBD1 matching over 11 bases. V was pared by 1 base and J by 6 bases, with 4 bases of the junction left unmatched. CDR1 is LGHDT, CDR2 YNNKEL, per germline (reference sequence). The CDR3 contains 15 residues. The CDR3 loop is CASSQGPGQGDGYTF. CDR3 in DNA: TGTGCCAGCAGCCAAGGCCCGGGACAGGGGGATGGCTACACCTTC.

The chain links TRBV6-2 or TRBV6-3 to TRBJ1-1, with 9 bases lining up with TRBD1. Looked up from germline, CDR1 is MNHEY and CDR2 is SVGEGT. V was clipped by 2 bases and J by 11 bases; unmatched bases: 9. This CDR3 contains 14 residues. CDR3 coding DNA: TGTGCCAGCAGTTACGCGGACAGGGGCAGGGGGGCTTTCTTT. Protein: CASSYADRGRGAFF.

The rearrangement uses TRBV4-2 and TRBJ2-6; weak D call: TRBD1 (6 bases). The CDR3 is 17 residues long. Germline CDR1 and CDR2: LGHNA and YNFKEQ. The germline V and J ends were trimmed by 1 base and 2 bases, with 12 bases remaining between them. Written as DNA, the CDR3 is TGTGCCAGCAGCCAAGGTGGGGGCACTGCTGGGGCCAACGTCCTGACTTTC. As protein: CASSQGGGTAGANVLTF.

This clone was detected a few times. This specimen includes other DNA sequences encoding the same CDR3. The chain joins TRBV10-3 to TRBJ1-5, with D maybe TRBD1 (5 bases). This CDR3 spans 13 amino acids. CDR1 and CDR2 from the germline V gene are ENHRY and SYGVKD. Trimming took 0 bases from V and 7 from J, leaving 7 bases between them. The CDR3 loop reads CAISESGGQPQHF. CDR3 bases: TGTGCCATCAGTGAGTCGGGGGGACAGCCCCAGCATTTT.

The chain recombines TRBV6-1 with TRBJ2-1; TRBD1 agrees at 8 bases. Unmatched junction bases numbered 2, after V lost 2 bases and J lost 5 bases. Germline lookup yields CDR1 MNHNS and CDR2 SASEGT. CDR3 size: 14 residues. As DNA, the CDR3 is TGTGCCAGCAGTGAAATACAGGGGGACAATGAGCAGTTCTTC. The encoded protein is CASSEIQGDNEQFF.

The genes are TRBV5-5 and TRBJ2-4, with D tentatively TRBD2 (5 bases). The CDR3 covers 16 residues. Between the trimmed V and J ends, which lost 1 base and 3 bases, there was a span of 14 bases. Germline V CDR1 and CDR2: SGHKS, YYEKEE (reference sequence). CDR3 DNA: TGTGCCAGCAGCTTGACGCCGGGATTGGTCAAAAACATTCAGTACTTC. This encodes CASSLTPGLVKNIQYF. The whole variable domain, remainder taken from reference TRBV5-5 and TRBJ2-4, is DAGVTQSPTHLIKTRGQQVTLRCSPISGHKSVSWYQQVLGQGPQFIFQYYEKEERGRGNFPDRFSARQFPNYSSELNVNALLLGDSALYLCASSLTPGLVKNIQYFGAGTRLSVL.

The V gene is TRBV3-1 (or the pseudogene TRBV3-2), the J gene TRBJ2-3, with a weak D call TRBD2 (7 bases). Trimming left V 6 bases short and J 1 base short, with 11 bases between. Germline CDR1 is LGHDT and CDR2 is YNNKEL (reference sequence). The CDR3 is made up of 14 amino acids. The CDR3 bases are TGTGCCAGCAGACTAGGGGGGGGCACAGATACGCAGTATTTT. Translated, it gives CASRLGGGTDTQYF.

This clone was counted between two and nine times. The chain couples TRBV28 to TRBJ2-6, with TRBD1 matching 8 bases. The V and J ends lost 6 bases and 0 bases, in that order; junction bases with no gene match: 4. CDR3 length equals 16 residues. CDR1 is MDHEN and CDR2 is SYDVKM in the germline V gene. CDR3 DNA sequence: TGTGCCAGCAGCCAGGGGGCCCCCTCTGGGGCCAACGTCCTGACTTTC. Translating it yields CASSQGAPSGANVLTF.

The genes are TRBV3-1 (or the pseudogene TRBV3-2) and TRBJ2-1, with TRBD2 identical over 8 bases. Per the germline V gene, CDR1 is LGHDT and CDR2 is YNNKEL (reference sequence). Trimming at V came to 3 bases and at J to 3 bases, leaving 4 bases not matched to a gene. The CDR3 is 15 amino acids. In nucleotides, the CDR3 is TGTGCCAGCAGCCACCGGGGGGGTCTCTACAATGAGCAGTTCTTC. Its protein product is CASSHRGGLYNEQFF.

The chain combines TRBV6-5 with TRBJ1-6; no clear D. Trimming took 4 bases from V and 7 from J, leaving 14 bases between them. The germline V gene has CDR1 MNHEY and CDR2 SVGAGI. This CDR3 has 15 amino acids. In DNA form, the CDR3 reads TGTGCCAGCAGTTTCCGAAGCGGACGGAATTCACCCCTCCACTTT. Residues: CASSFRSGRNSPLHF.

On this clone: The junction departs from the called germline gene at one end, perhaps through a read error. This chain joins TRBV2 and TRBJ2-7; tentative D call: TRBD1 (6 bases). The CDR3 length is 11 residues. CDR1 is SNHLY and CDR2 is FYNNEI in the germline V gene. In DNA, the CDR3 is TGTGCCAGCACCCCGCAGGGGCCACCCGCCTTC. It yields the protein CASTPQGPPAF. Variable domain in full (rest from reference TRBV2 and TRBJ2-7): EPEVTQTPSHQVTQMGQEVILRCVPISNHLYFYWYRQILGQKVEFLVSFYNNEISEKSEIFDDQFSVERPDGSNFTLKIRSTKLEDSAMYFCASTPQGPPAFGPGTRLTVT.

The chain recombines TRBV10-1 with TRBJ1-6; D gene uncertain. Looked up from germline, CDR1 is WNHNN and CDR2 is SYGVQD (reference sequence). Trimming shortened V by 2 bases and J by 7 bases, and 12 bases separated the two germline ends. This CDR3 is built from 15 residues. CDR3 region: CASSEDGSANSPLHF. CDR3 sequence (DNA): TGCGCCAGCAGTGAGGACGGGTCTGCAAATTCACCCCTCCACTTT.

The V call is TRBV6-4, the J call TRBJ2-1; D is uncertain. V dropped 4 bases and J dropped 5 bases, with 9 bases sitting between them. Germline loops: CDR1 MRHNA, CDR2 SNTAGT. The CDR3 has 13 residues. The CDR3 coding sequence is TGTGCCAGCAGTGTGTACACCAACAATGAGCAGTTCTTC. Amino acid sequence: CASSVYTNNEQFF.

This chain joins TRBV19 and TRBJ1-4; no firm D call. The CDR3 has 16 residues. Germline V lookup: CDR1 LNHDA, CDR2 SQIVND (reference sequence). V was shortened by 6 bases and J by 3 bases, with 17 bases between the two germline ends. CDR3 region: CASSHQGRGANEKLFF. The CDR3 DNA reads as TGTGCCAGTAGCCACCAAGGGCGGGGAGCTAATGAAAAACTGTTTTTT.

About this clone itself: The same CDR3 arises from other DNA sequences in this sample as well. The V and J genes are TRBV9 and TRBJ2-1; D is possibly TRBD2 (6 bases). Trimming cost V 5 bases and J 4 bases, with 16 bases left between them. This CDR3 comprises 15 residues. Germline CDR1 and CDR2: SGDLS and YYNGEE. The CDR3 nucleotides read TGTGCCAGCAGTGTGGGAGGAGGGGCTTACAATGAGCAGTTCTTC. This translates into CASSVGGGAYNEQFF.